Each of the 15 T cell receptor beta chains below was sequenced from the same sample in a study of T cells in Graves' hyperthyroidism and ophthalmopathy. Researchers amplified the TCR beta CDR3 regions from RNA transcripts. TCR CDR3 regions were first amplified by RT-PCR with HTBI primers. TCRdb used MiXCR to reprocess the multiplex PCR reads, holding one entry per CDR3 protein. The table has 350,000 to 450,000 distinct CDR3 sequences, roughly 13% seen once. The sequenced sample was blood. The receptors derive from a man aged 50-59 years with Graves' ophthalmopathy.

This clonotype was found many times. The rearrangement joins TRBV3-1 to TRBJ1-5, with a weak D call TRBD1 (5 bases). Between the trimmed V and J ends, which lost 1 base and 5 bases, there was a span of 6 bases. CDR1 is LGHDT, CDR2 YNNKEL, per germline (reference sequence). This CDR3 has 13 residues. CDR3 region: CASSQAGDQPQHF. The CDR3 DNA sequence: TGTGCCAGCAGCCAAGCGGGGGATCAGCCCCAGCATTTT.

This clonotype was seen many times. The V call is TRBV18, the J call TRBJ2-5; 7 nucleotides match TRBD1. Germline CDR1 KGHSH, CDR2 LQKENI. CDR3 length equals 14 residues. Losses at the gene ends were 5 bases for V and 7 bases for J; bases not matched to a gene: 10. CDR3 protein: CASSEGQTPRTQYF. The CDR3, as DNA: TGTGCCAGCTCAGAGGGACAGACCCCCCGGACCCAGTACTTC.

Many counts were recorded for this clonotype. CDR3 DNA: TGTGCCAGCAGATCCGGACCGCGGGCCGAGCAGTACTTC. This gives the protein CASRSGPRAEQYF. The gene calls are TRBV2 and TRBJ2-7, with D tentatively TRBD2 (5 bases). The V and J ends lost 6 bases and 6 bases respectively, with 15 bases between them. The CDR3 length is 13 residues. Germline V gene data show CDR1 as SNHLY and CDR2 as FYNNEI.

This clonotype was detected only a few times. A much more abundant neighbour one base away suggests this may be a read error. The V gene is TRBV3-1, the J gene TRBJ2-7, with 9 nucleotides matching TRBD1. The CDR3 contains 15 residues. From germline, CDR1 is LGHDT and CDR2 YNNKEL (reference sequence). The CDR3 is CASSQEQGALNEQYF. CDR3 sequence (DNA): TGCGCCAGCAGCCAAGAACAGGGGGCGCTTAATGAGCAGTACTTC.

V gene TRBV24-1 combines with J gene TRBJ1-1, with D maybe TRBD1 (5 bases). V lost 4 bases, J lost 1 base, and 9 bases lay in between. CDR3 size: 14 residues. Germline V gene lookup returns CDR1 KGHDR and CDR2 SFDVKD. Written as DNA, the CDR3 is TGTGCCACCAGTGAAAACAGGCCGAACACTGAAGCTTTCTTT. Amino acid sequence: CATSENRPNTEAFF.

At least ten counts were recorded for this clonotype. The chain employs TRBV7-8 and TRBJ2-7; D is unclear. The CDR3 extends over 14 amino acids. CDR1 is SGHVS, CDR2 FQNEAQ, per germline. Trimming removed 2 bases at V and 0 bases at J, with 8 bases between. CDR3 loop: CASSLNGFSYEQYF. CDR3 sequence (DNA): TGTGCCAGCAGCTTAAACGGTTTCTCCTACGAGCAGTACTTC.

V and J are TRBV19 and TRBJ2-1; a weak D match, TRBD2 (6 bases). V shed 7 bases and J shed 8 bases, with 24 bases lying between them. Per germline, CDR1 LNHDA and CDR2 SQIVND (reference sequence). CDR3 size: 16 residues. The CDR3: CASTTLGTRPWDEQFF. As DNA, the CDR3 is TGTGCCAGTACCACCCTCGGGACTCGCCCTTGGGATGAGCAGTTCTTC.

This clonotype came up many times. V gene TRBV24-1 combines with J gene TRBJ2-5; 7 bases agree with TRBD1. Trimming cost V 9 bases and J 7 bases; bases outside gene matches: 7. Per the germline V gene, CDR1 is KGHDR and CDR2 is SFDVKD. The CDR3 loop spans 12 amino acids. This chain's CDR3 is CATPDRSRTQYF. CDR3 sequence (DNA): TGTGCCACCCCGGACAGGTCGAGGACCCAGTACTTC.

This clonotype was seen only a few times. J is TRBJ2-3 and V is TRBV15; 11 bases fit TRBD2. CDR1 is LNHNV, CDR2 YYDKDF, per germline (reference sequence). CDR3 length: 16 amino acids. Trimming took 1 base from V and 6 from J; bases not matched to a gene: 6. The CDR3 sequence is CATSRALAGGRDTQYF. In DNA form, the CDR3 reads TGTGCCACCAGCAGAGCTCTAGCGGGAGGCAGGGATACGCAGTATTTT.

This clonotype showed up just a few times. The chain employs TRBV19 and TRBJ1-3, with 12 bases that match TRBD1. The germline V gene has CDR1 LNHDA and CDR2 SQIVND (reference sequence). This CDR3 contains 16 residues. V shed 10 bases and J 2 bases; nucleotides not matched to a gene: 9. CDR3 in DNA: TGTGCCACCCGGGACAGGGGGCATAGTCCTGGAAACACCATATATTTT. This codes for CATRDRGHSPGNTIYF.

This chain joins TRBV6-1 and TRBJ1-2; 7 bases fit TRBD1. Germline V CDR1 and CDR2: MNHNS, SASEGT. Losses at the gene ends were 8 bases for V and 2 bases for J; bases not matched to a gene: 8. The CDR3 has 14 amino acids. In DNA form, the CDR3 reads TGTGCCAGCTTCGGGGCAGGGGGGAACTATGGCTACACCTTC. It is translated as CASFGAGGNYGYTF.

This clonotype was counted at least ten times. The rearrangement uses TRBV20-1 and TRBJ1-1; D remains ambiguous. Germline CDR1 and CDR2: DFQATT and SNEGSKA (reference sequence). V was shortened by 1 base and J by 7 bases, with 13 bases between the two germline ends. The CDR3 spans 13 residues. The CDR3: CSARGGLGGEAFF. CDR3 DNA sequence: TGCAGTGCTAGAGGAGGCCTCGGCGGTGAAGCTTTCTTT.

This clonotype was recorded at least ten times. The chain links TRBV7-2 to TRBJ2-1; D unclear. The CDR3 covers 13 residues. Trimming pared 6 bases from V and 9 bases from J, leaving 15 bases between. CDR1 and CDR2 from the germline V gene are SGHTA and FQGNSA. The CDR3 here is CASRPPSGFEQFF. The CDR3 bases are TGTGCCAGCAGGCCCCCCTCGGGTTTTGAGCAGTTCTTC.

V and J are TRBV7-9 and TRBJ1-1; D is undetermined. The CDR3 sequence is 14 residues long. V dropped 2 bases and J dropped 1 base, with 8 bases sitting between them. From germline, CDR1 is SEHNR and CDR2 FQNEAQ (reference sequence). The CDR3: CASSLYSSNTEAFF. CDR3 coding DNA: TGTGCCAGCAGCTTATATTCGTCGAACACTGAAGCTTTCTTT.

J is TRBJ1-5 and V is TRBV28, with D perhaps matching TRBD1 (6 bases). The CDR3 sequence is 15 residues long. Germline lookup yields CDR1 MDHEN and CDR2 SYDVKM. V was clipped by 7 bases and J by 2 bases, with 15 bases between them. CDR3 sequence reads: CASTPRGSGNQPQHF. CDR3 DNA sequence: TGTGCCAGCACCCCCAGGGGCTCCGGCAATCAGCCCCAGCATTTT.